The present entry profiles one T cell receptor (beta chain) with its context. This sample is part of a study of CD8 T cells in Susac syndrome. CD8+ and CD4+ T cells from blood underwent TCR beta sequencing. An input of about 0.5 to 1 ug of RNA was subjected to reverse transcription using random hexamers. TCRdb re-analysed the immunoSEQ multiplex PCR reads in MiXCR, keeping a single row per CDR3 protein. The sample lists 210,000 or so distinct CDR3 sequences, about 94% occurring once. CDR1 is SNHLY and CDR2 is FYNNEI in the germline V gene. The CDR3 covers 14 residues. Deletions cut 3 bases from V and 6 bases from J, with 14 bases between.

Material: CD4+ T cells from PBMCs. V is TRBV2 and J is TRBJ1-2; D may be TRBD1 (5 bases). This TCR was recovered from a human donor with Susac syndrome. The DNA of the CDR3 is TGTGCCAGCAGTGAGGTGGACAAACTAAATGGCTACACCTTC. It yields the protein CASSEVDKLNGYTF.